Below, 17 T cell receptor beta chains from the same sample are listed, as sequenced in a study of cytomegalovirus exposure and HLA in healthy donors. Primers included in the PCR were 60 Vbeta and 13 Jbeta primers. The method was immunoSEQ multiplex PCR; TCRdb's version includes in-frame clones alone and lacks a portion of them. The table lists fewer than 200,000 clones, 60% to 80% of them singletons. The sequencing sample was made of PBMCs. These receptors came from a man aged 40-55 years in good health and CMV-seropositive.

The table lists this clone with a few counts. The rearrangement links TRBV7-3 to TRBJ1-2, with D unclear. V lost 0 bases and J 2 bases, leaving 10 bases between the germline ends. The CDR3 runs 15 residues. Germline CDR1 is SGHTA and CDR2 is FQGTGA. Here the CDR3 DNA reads TGTGCCAGCAGCTTAACCCCCGGAGCCAACTATGGCTACACCTTC. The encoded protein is CASSLTPGANYGYTF.

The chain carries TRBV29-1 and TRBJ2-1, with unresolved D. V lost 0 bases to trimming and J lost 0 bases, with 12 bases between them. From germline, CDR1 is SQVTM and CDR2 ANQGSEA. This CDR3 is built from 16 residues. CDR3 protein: CSVEDPGASSYNEQFF. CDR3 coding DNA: TGCAGCGTTGAAGATCCCGGCGCTAGCTCCTACAATGAGCAGTTCTTC.

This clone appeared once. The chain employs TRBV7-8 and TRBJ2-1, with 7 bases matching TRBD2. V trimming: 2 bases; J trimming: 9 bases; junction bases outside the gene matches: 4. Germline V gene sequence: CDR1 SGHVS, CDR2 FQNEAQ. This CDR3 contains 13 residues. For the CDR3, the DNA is TGTGCCAGCAGCTTAAATTCGGGAGGTGAGCAGTTCTTC. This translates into CASSLNSGGEQFF. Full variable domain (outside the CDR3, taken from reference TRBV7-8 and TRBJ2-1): GAGVSQSPRYKVAKRGQDVALRCDPISGHVSLFWYQQALGQGPEFLTYFQNEAQLDKSGLPSDRFFAERPEGSVSTLKIQRTQQEDSAVYLCASSLNSGGEQFFGPGTRLTVL.

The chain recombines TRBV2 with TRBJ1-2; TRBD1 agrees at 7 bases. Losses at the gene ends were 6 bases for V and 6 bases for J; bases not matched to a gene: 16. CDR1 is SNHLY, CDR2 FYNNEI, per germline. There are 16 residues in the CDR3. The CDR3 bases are TGTGCCAGCAGGGCCGCAAGGGACAGTCTATCTCATGGCTACACCTTC. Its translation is CASRAARDSLSHGYTF.

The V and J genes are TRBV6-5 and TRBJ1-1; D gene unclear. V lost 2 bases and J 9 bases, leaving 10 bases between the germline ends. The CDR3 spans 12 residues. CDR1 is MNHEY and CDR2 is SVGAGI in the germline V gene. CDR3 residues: CASSYGFGQAFF. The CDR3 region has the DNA TGTGCCAGCAGTTACGGGTTTGGGCAAGCTTTCTTT.

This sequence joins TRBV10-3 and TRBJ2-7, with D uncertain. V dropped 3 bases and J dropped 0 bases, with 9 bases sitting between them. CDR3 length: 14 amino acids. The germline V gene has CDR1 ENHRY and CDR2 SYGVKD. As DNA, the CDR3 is TGTGCCATCAGTGAATTGACAAACTCCTACGAGCAGTACTTC. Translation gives CAISELTNSYEQYF.

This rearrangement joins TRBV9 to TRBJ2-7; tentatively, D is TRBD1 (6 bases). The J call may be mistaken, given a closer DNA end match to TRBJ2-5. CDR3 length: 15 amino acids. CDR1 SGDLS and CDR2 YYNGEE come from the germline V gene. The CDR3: CASSVSPRTEETQYF. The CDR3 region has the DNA TGTGCCAGCAGCGTAAGCCCGAGGACAGAAGAGACCCAGTACTTC.

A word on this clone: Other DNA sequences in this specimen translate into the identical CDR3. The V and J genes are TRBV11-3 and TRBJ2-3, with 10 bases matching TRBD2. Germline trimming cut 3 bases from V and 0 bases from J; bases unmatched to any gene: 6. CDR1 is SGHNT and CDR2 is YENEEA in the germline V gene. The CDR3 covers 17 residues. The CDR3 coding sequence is TGTGCCAGCAGCTTCCGGACTAGCGGATCGAGCACAGATACGCAGTATTTT. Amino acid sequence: CASSFRTSGSSTDTQYF.

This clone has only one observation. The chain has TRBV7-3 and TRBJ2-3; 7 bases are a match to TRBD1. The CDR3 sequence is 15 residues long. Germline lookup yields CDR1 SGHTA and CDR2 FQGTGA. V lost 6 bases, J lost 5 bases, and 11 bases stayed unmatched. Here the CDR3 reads CASSLTAAGGDTQYF. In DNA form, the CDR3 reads TGTGCCAGCAGTCTCACCGCGGCAGGGGGAGATACGCAGTATTTT.

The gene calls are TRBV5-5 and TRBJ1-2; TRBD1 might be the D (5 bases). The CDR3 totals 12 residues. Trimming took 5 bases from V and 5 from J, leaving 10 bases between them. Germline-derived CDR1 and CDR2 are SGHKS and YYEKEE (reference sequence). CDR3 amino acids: CASRVAGYGYTF. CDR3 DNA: TGTGCCAGCAGAGTAGCAGGGTATGGCTACACCTTC.

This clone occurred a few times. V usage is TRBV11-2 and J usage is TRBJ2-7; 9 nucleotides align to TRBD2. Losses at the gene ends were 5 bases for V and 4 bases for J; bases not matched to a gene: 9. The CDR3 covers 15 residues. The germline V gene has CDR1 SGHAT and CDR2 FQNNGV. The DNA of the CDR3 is TGTGCCAGCAGCCCCCGGGGCGGGAGGGAATACGAGCAGTACTTC. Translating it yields CASSPRGGREYEQYF.

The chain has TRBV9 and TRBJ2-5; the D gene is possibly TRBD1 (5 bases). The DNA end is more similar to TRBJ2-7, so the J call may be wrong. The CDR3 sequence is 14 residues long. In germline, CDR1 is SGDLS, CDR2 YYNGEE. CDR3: CASSVELGPYEQYF. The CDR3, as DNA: TGTGCCAGCAGCGTAGAGCTGGGGCCCTACGAGCAGTACTTC.

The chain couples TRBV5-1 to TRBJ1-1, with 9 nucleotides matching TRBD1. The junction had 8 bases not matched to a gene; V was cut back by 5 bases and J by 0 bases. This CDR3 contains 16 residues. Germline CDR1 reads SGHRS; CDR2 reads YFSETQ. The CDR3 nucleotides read TGCGCCAGCAGAGTTGGGACAGGGCAAATGAACACTGAAGCTTTCTTT. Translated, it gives CASRVGTGQMNTEAFF. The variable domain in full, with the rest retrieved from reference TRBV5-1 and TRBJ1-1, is KAGVTQTPRYLIKTRGQQVTLSCSPISGHRSVSWYQQTPGQGLQFLFEYFSETQRNKGNFPGRFSGRQFSNSRSEMNVSTLELGDSALYLCASRVGTGQMNTEAFFGQGTRLTVV.

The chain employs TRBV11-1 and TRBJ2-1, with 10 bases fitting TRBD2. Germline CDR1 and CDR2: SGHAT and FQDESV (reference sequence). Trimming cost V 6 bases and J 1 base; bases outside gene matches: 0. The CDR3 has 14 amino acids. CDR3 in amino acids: CASRLAGSYNEQFF. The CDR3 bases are TGTGCCAGCAGACTAGCGGGATCCTACAATGAGCAGTTCTTC.

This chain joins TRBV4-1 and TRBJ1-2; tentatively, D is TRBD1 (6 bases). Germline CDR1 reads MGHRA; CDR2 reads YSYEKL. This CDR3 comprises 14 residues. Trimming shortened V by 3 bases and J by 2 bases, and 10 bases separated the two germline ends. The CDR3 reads CASSQLTGNYGYTF. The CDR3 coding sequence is TGCGCCAGCAGCCAGCTAACAGGGAACTATGGCTACACCTTC.

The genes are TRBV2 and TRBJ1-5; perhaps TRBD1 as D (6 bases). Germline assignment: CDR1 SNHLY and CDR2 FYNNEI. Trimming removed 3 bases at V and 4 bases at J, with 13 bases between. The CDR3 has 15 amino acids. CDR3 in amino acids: CASSETRGANQPQHF. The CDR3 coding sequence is TGTGCCAGCAGTGAGACCCGGGGGGCTAATCAGCCCCAGCATTTT. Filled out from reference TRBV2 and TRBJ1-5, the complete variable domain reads EPEVTQTPSHQVTQMGQEVILRCVPISNHLYFYWYRQILGQKVEFLVSFYNNEISEKSEIFDDQFSVERPDGSNFTLKIRSTKLEDSAMYFCASSETRGANQPQHFGDGTRLSIL.

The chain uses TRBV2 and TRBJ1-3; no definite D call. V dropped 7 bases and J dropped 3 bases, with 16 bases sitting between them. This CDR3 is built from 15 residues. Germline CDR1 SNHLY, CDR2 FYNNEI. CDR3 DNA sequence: TGTGCCAGCACCATAACCGAGGGCGTTGGAAACACCATATATTTT. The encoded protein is CASTITEGVGNTIYF.